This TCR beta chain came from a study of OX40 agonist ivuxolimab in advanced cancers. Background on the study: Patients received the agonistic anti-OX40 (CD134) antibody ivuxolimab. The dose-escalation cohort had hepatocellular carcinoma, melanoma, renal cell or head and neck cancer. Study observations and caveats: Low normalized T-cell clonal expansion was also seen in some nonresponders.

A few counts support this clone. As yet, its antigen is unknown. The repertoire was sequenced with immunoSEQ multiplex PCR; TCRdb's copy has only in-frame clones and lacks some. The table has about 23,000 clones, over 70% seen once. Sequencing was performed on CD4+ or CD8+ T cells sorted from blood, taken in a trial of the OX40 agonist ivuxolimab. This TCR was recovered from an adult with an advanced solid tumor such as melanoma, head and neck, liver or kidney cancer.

Here the CDR3 reads CASRRTGAGTDTQYF. In DNA form, the CDR3 reads TGTGCCAGCAGACGGACAGGGGCGGGCACAGATACGCAGTATTTT. The chain recombines TRBV9 with TRBJ2-3; 9 nucleotides align to TRBD1. Germline loops: CDR1 SGDLS, CDR2 YYNGEE. The CDR3 is 15 amino acids. Trimming cost V 5 bases and J 1 base; bases outside gene matches: 5.